The present T cell receptor beta chain was sequenced within a study of blood T cell repertoires in COVID-19. Overall study: COVID-19 samples collected from the United States, Italy and Spain covered acute and convalescent phases.

Sequenced by immunoSEQ multiplex PCR; TCRdb stores in-frame clones only, minus some. The sample contains under 200,000 clones, about 88% of which appear only once. The sequencing input was peripheral blood. The TCR originated in a man younger than 30 with acute or convalescent COVID-19.

CDR3 in amino acids: CATSDFRIDRLQETQYF. Written as DNA, the CDR3 is TGTGCCACCAGTGATTTCCGAATTGACAGGCTGCAAGAGACCCAGTACTTC. The chain joins TRBV24-1 to TRBJ2-5; maybe TRBD1 (6 bases). The CDR3 length is 17 residues. Germline lookup yields CDR1 KGHDR and CDR2 SFDVKD. V shed 1 base and J shed 2 bases, with 16 bases lying between them.